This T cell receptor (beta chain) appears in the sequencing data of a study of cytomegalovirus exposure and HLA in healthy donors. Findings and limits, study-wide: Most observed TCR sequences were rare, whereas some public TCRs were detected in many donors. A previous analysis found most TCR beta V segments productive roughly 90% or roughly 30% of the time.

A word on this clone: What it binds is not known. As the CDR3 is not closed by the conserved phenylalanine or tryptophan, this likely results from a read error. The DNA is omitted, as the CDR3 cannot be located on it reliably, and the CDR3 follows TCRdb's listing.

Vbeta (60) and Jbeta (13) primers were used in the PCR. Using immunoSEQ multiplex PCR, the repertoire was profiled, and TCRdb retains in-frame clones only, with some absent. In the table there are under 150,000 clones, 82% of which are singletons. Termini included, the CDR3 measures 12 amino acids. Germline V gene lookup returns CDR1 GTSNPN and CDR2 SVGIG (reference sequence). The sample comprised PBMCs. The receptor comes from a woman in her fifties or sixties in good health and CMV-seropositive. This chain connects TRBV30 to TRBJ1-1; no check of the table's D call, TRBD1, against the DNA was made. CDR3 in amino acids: CAWSYRGPWASL.